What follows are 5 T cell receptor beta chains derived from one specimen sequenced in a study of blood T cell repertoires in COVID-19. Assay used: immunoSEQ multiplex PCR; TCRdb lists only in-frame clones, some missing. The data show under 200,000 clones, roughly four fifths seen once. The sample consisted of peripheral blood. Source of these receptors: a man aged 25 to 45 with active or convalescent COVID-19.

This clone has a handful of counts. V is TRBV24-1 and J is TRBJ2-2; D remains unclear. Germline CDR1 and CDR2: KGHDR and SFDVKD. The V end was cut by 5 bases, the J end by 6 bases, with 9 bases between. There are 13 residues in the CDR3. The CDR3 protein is CATSVIEAGELFF. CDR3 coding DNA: TGTGCCACCAGTGTAATAGAGGCCGGGGAGCTGTTTTTT.

The CDR3 nucleotides are TGTGCCAGCAGCGCGGGACAGAACTATGGCTACACCTTC. The encoded protein is CASSAGQNYGYTF. V usage is TRBV5-6 and J usage is TRBJ1-2; the match to TRBD1 covers 7 bases. J gave up 2 bases and V 4 bases, and 2 bases lay outside the gene matches. The CDR3 covers 13 residues. The germline V gene has CDR1 SGHDT and CDR2 YYEEEE. The entire variable domain, with the rest obtained from reference TRBV5-6 and TRBJ1-2, is as follows: DAGVTQSPTHLIKTRGQQVTLRCSPKSGHDTVSWYQQALGQGPQFIFQYYEEEERQRGNFPDRFSGHQFPNYSSELNVNALLLGDSALYLCASSAGQNYGYTFGSGTRLTVV.

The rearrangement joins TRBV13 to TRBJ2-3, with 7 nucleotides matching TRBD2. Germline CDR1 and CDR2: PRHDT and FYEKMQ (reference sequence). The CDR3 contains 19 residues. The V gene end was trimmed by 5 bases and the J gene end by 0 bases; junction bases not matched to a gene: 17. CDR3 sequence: CASSAFLGGGTTSTDTQYF. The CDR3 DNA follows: TGTGCCAGCAGCGCCTTCCTAGGCGGGGGAACGACTAGCACAGATACGCAGTATTTT.

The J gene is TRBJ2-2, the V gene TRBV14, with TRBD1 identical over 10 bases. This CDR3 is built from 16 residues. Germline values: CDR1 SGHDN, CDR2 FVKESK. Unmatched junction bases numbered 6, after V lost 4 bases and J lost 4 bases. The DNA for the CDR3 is TGTGCCAGCAGCCGCCTAGACAGGGGGCGCACCGGGGAGCTGTTTTTT. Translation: CASSRLDRGRTGELFF.

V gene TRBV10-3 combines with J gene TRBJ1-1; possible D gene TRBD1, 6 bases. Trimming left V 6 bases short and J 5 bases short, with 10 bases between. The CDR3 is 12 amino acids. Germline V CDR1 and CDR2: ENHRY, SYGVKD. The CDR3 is CAIRGAGTEAFF. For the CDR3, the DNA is TGTGCCATCAGGGGGGCAGGTACTGAAGCTTTCTTT.